The entry that follows covers one TCR beta chain sequence. The sample comes from a study of shared clonotypes between healthy human individuals. Trimming took 3 bases from V and 4 from J, leaving 7 bases between them. This CDR3 spans 13 amino acids. CDR1 and CDR2 (germline): MDHEN, SYDVKM. Ten immunoSEQ deep assay plates were used by the authors to sequence unsorted PBMC DNA. Data came from immunoSEQ multiplex PCR; TCRdb stores just in-frame clones and leaves some out. Here the sample spans 400,000 to 500,000 clones, over 60% being singletons. The receptor comes from a woman aged 35 to 49 in good health. Some clones in this sample may be carry-over from other donors' samples. The sequenced material came from PBMCs. This chain joins TRBV28 and TRBJ1-5, with D unresolved. The CDR3 spells CASSFLGNQPQHF. The CDR3 DNA reads as TGTGCCAGCAGTTTTTTAGGAAATCAGCCCCAGCATTTT.